Listed here are 25 T cell receptor beta chains from one sample, sequenced in a study of Graves' ophthalmopathy and Graves' hyperthyroidism. Amplification of TCR beta CDR3 regions used RNA transcripts. Second-round multiplex PCR came after a first-round RT-PCR that employed HTBI primers. TCRdb ran MiXCR on the multiplex PCR reads and lists one entry per CDR3 protein. The data show 350,000 to 400,000 distinct CDR3 sequences, around 16% seen once. Input material: peripheral blood. Source of these receptors: a woman under 30 with Graves' ophthalmopathy.

This clonotype was observed many times. V and J are TRBV12-3 or TRBV12-4 and TRBJ1-1, with 9 positions matching TRBD1. V lost 6 bases, J lost 5 bases, and 10 bases stayed unmatched. This CDR3 region has 15 residues. The CDR3 bases are TGTGCCAGCAGCCTGGATCCGGGACAGGGTACTGAAGCTTTCTTT. Protein product: CASSLDPGQGTEAFF.

DNA for the CDR3: TGTGCCAGCAGCCGAACTCAGGGTGGCGAGCAGTACTTC. Translated, it gives CASSRTQGGEQYF. The rearrangement joins TRBV4-2 to TRBJ2-7, with TRBD1 as a possible D gene (5 bases). The CDR3 sequence is 13 residues long. Germline assignment: CDR1 LGHNA and CDR2 YNFKEQ. Trimming took 4 bases from V and 6 from J, leaving 13 bases between them.

At least ten counts were recorded for this clonotype. V gene TRBV20-1 combines with J gene TRBJ2-2; maybe TRBD1 (6 bases). CDR3 length: 13 residues. Per germline, CDR1 DFQATT and CDR2 SNEGSKA (reference sequence). The V end lost 5 bases, the J end lost 7 bases, and 14 bases lay between the germline ends. The DNA for the CDR3 is TGCAGTGCTCCGGACAGTGTGGTCGGGGAGCTGTTTTTT. Translation: CSAPDSVVGELFF.

The V and J genes are TRBV4-1 and TRBJ2-7; D may be TRBD2 (5 bases). Trimming took 2 bases from V and 3 from J, leaving 8 bases between them. Germline V CDR1 and CDR2: MGHRA, YSYEKL. CDR3 size: 13 residues. Here the CDR3 DNA reads TGCGCCAGCAGCCAATGGAGCGGCTACGAGCAGTACTTC. Residues: CASSQWSGYEQYF.

This clonotype was seen at least ten times. V usage is TRBV7-3 and J usage is TRBJ1-1, with D hard to call. The V gene lost 7 bases and the J gene lost 5 bases, with 17 bases spanning the gap. CDR1 SGHTA and CDR2 FQGTGA come from the germline V gene. The CDR3 loop spans 14 amino acids. CDR3 protein: CASTEGGMRTEAFF. The CDR3 bases are TGTGCCAGCACCGAAGGTGGGATGAGAACTGAAGCTTTCTTT.

This clonotype was seen at least ten times. The chain is built from TRBV6-2 or TRBV6-3 and TRBJ1-2, with unresolved D. CDR3 length: 14 amino acids. Trimming shortened V by 3 bases and J by 0 bases, and 8 bases separated the two germline ends. Germline V gives CDR1 MNHEY, CDR2 SVGEGT. This CDR3 reads CASSYLPPNYGYTF. CDR3 nucleotide sequence: TGTGCCAGCAGTTATCTGCCTCCTAACTATGGCTACACCTTC.

This chain uses TRBV18 with TRBJ1-2; maybe TRBD1 (6 bases). Trimming shortened V by 3 bases and J by 4 bases, and 12 bases separated the two germline ends. The CDR3 is 14 amino acids. Germline V gives CDR1 KGHSH, CDR2 LQKENI. CDR3 coding DNA: TGTGCCAGCTCACCTAAAAACAGGGTCTATGGCTACACCTTC. As protein: CASSPKNRVYGYTF.

There are many counts of this clonotype. The gene calls are TRBV5-1 and TRBJ2-7; 12 positions match TRBD1. Trimming removed 4 bases from V and 7 bases from J; junction bases left unmatched: 9. Germline V gene lookup returns CDR1 SGHRS and CDR2 YFSETQ. The CDR3 is 15 residues long. The CDR3 here is CASSPVGTGGAEQYF. Written as DNA, the CDR3 is TGCGCCAGCAGCCCGGTCGGGACAGGGGGCGCAGAGCAGTACTTC.

This clonotype has at least ten counts. The chain links TRBV30 to TRBJ1-6, with D possibly TRBD1 on 6 matching bases. V lost 4 bases, J lost 10 bases, and 17 bases lay in between. The V gene's germline CDR1 is GTSNPN and CDR2 SVGIG (reference sequence). The CDR3 is made up of 14 amino acids. CDR3 nucleotides: TGTGCCTGGATTAGTAACAGGGTGGCATCACCCCTCCACTTT. Encoded protein: CAWISNRVASPLHF. Combining the CDR3 with reference TRBV30 and TRBJ1-6 gives the whole variable domain SQTIHQWPATLVQPVGSPLSLECTVEGTSNPNLYWYRQAAGRGLQLLFYSVGIGQISSEVPQNLSASRPQDRQFILSSKKLLLSDSGFYLCAWISNRVASPLHFGNGTRLTVT.

Turning to this clonotype: The conserved closing phenylalanine or tryptophan is absent in this CDR3, likely reflecting a read error. The limits of the CDR3 on the DNA are not certain, so only TCRdb's listed CDR3 is given. V and J are TRBV28 and TRBJ2-4; the D call in the table, TRBD1, was not verified against the DNA. The germline V gene encodes CDR1 MDHEN and CDR2 SYDVKM. Both ends counted, the CDR3 spans 10 residues. The chain's CDR3 is CASSLSPRWY.

At least ten counts were recorded for this clonotype. The chain links TRBV6-2 or TRBV6-3 to TRBJ1-1; the match to TRBD1 covers 7 bases. CDR1 and CDR2 (germline): MNHEY, SVGEGT. The CDR3 has 16 residues. V trimming: 6 bases; J trimming: 0 bases; junction bases outside the gene matches: 10. CDR3 amino acids: CASRDGTDPLNTEAFF. In DNA, the CDR3 is TGTGCCAGCAGGGACGGGACAGATCCTTTGAACACTGAAGCTTTCTTT.

The V call is TRBV3-1, the J call TRBJ2-3, with 7 bases aligning to TRBD1. The ends lost 0 bases at V and 2 bases at J; junction bases unmatched: 5. The CDR3 runs to 16 residues. Germline V gene sequence: CDR1 LGHDT, CDR2 YNNKEL (reference sequence). The CDR3 nucleotides read TGTGCCAGCAGCCAAGAAGGTGGGACAGTCACAGATACGCAGTATTTT. This codes for CASSQEGGTVTDTQYF.

This clonotype was seen at least ten times. The chain couples TRBV24-1 to TRBJ2-5; 15 bases are a match to TRBD2. Germline-derived CDR1 and CDR2 are KGHDR and SFDVKD. V gave up 4 bases and J gave up 10 bases; unmatched junction bases: 9. This CDR3 is built from 16 residues. The CDR3 coding sequence is TGTGCCACCAGTGACAGGACTAGCGGGGGGGCGAGGGACCAGTACTTC. Its protein is CATSDRTSGGARDQYF.

This chain connects TRBV20-1 to TRBJ2-5, with 7 bases matching TRBD2. Per germline, CDR1 DFQATT and CDR2 SNEGSKA (reference sequence). V lost 0 bases to trimming and J lost 5 bases; unmatched junction nucleotides: 9. CDR3 length: 15 residues. The CDR3 DNA reads TGCAGTGCTAGAGATCGGGCGGGAGCTTCCGAGACCCAGTACTTC. This translates into CSARDRAGASETQYF.

In this sample, this clonotype turned up many times. The chain is built from TRBV2 and TRBJ2-2, with 9 bases lining up with TRBD1. The germline CDR1 and CDR2 sequences are SNHLY and FYNNEI. The CDR3 loop spans 13 amino acids. V shed 7 bases, J shed 5 bases, and the junction held 2 bases outside the gene matches. The CDR3 nucleotides read TGTGCCAGCAACGGACAGGGGACCGGGGAGCTGTTTTTT. Encoded protein: CASNGQGTGELFF.

V is TRBV7-9 and J is TRBJ2-2, with a weak D call TRBD2 (6 bases). V lost 4 bases and J 0 bases, leaving 9 bases between the germline ends. The CDR3 has 15 amino acids. Germline CDR1 SEHNR, CDR2 FQNEAQ (reference sequence). CDR3 sequence (DNA): TGTGCCAGCAGCTATAGCGGAGCGAACACCGGGGAGCTGTTTTTT. Translation: CASSYSGANTGELFF.

This clonotype was detected many times. The chain employs TRBV7-3 and TRBJ2-2; 9 bases align to TRBD2. The germline V gene encodes CDR1 SGHTA and CDR2 FQGTGA. V was pared by 5 bases and J by 1 base, with 8 bases of the junction left unmatched. The CDR3 extends over 17 amino acids. In DNA form, the CDR3 reads TGTGCCAGCAGCCTAAGCGGACTAGCGCTGAACACCGGGGAGCTGTTTTTT. Encoded protein: CASSLSGLALNTGELFF.

At least ten counts were recorded for this clonotype. The chain carries TRBV27 and TRBJ2-7; TRBD1 or TRBD2 may be the D gene (6 bases each). There are 14 residues in the CDR3. V dropped 4 bases and J dropped 4 bases, with 14 bases sitting between them. CDR1 is MNHEY, CDR2 SMNVEV, per germline (reference sequence). CDR3 bases: TGTGCCAGCAGTTCGCGGGACACTCTATACGAGCAGTACTTC. Protein product: CASSSRDTLYEQYF.

The V and J genes are TRBV12-3 or TRBV12-4 and TRBJ2-5, with TRBD1 matching 10 bases. Trimming at V came to 5 bases and at J to 8 bases, leaving 8 bases not matched to a gene. The CDR3 extends over 14 amino acids. In DNA, the CDR3 is TGTGCCAGCAGTACCGGGACAGGGGAAAACACCCAGTACTTC. Amino acids: CASSTGTGENTQYF.

This clonotype was recorded at least ten times. This rearrangement joins TRBV2 to TRBJ2-3; D remains unclear. V was pared by 4 bases and J by 6 bases, with 14 bases between. This CDR3 comprises 14 residues. Germline V lookup: CDR1 SNHLY, CDR2 FYNNEI. In DNA form, the CDR3 reads TGTGCCAGCAGTGCCGGCTTCGGTTTCGATACGCAGTATTTT. This gives the protein CASSAGFGFDTQYF.

The table lists this clonotype with many counts. The J gene is TRBJ2-2, the V gene TRBV12-3 or TRBV12-4; D unclear. V gave up 6 bases and J gave up 5 bases, with 13 bases separating them. This CDR3 is 14 amino acids long. The DNA of the CDR3 is TGTGCCAGCAGGCCCGGGTTGAGTACCGGGGAGCTGTTTTTT. Translated, it gives CASRPGLSTGELFF.

This clonotype has more than one count but fewer than ten. CDR3: CASSPLGLTGELFF. The CDR3 nucleotides read TGCGCCAGCAGCCCCCTAGGTCTCACCGGGGAGCTGTTTTTT. The rearrangement joins TRBV4-1 to TRBJ2-2; D is undetermined. The germline gives CDR1 MGHRA, CDR2 YSYEKL. The germline V and J ends were trimmed by 4 bases and 4 bases, with 10 bases remaining between them. The CDR3 covers 14 residues.

This clonotype has at least ten counts. The chain joins TRBV7-2 to TRBJ2-5; no clear D gene. There are 11 residues in the CDR3. Trimming stripped 2 bases from V and 5 bases from J, with 3 bases between. Germline CDR1 SGHTA, CDR2 FQGNSA. CDR3 region: CASSLSETQYF. CDR3 sequence (DNA): TGTGCCAGCAGCTTATCCGAGACCCAGTACTTC.

A few counts support this clonotype. The chain uses TRBV6-5 and TRBJ1-2; D not resolved. In germline, CDR1 is MNHEY, CDR2 SVGAGI. The CDR3 loop spans 15 amino acids. V shed 0 bases and J shed 3 bases, with 11 bases lying between them. CDR3 coding DNA: TGTGCCAGCAGTTACTCGCAAGCGGTGGACTATGGCTACACCTTC. It specifies CASSYSQAVDYGYTF.

This clonotype occurred many times. The CDR3, as DNA: TGTGCCTGCTACCACTTCACAGGGGGCAATTCACCCCTCCACTTT. It encodes CACYHFTGGNSPLHF. The chain is built from TRBV30 and TRBJ1-6; TRBD1 matches at 9 bases. With 6 bases clipped from V and 7 bases from J, the junction kept 10 bases outside the gene matches. CDR3 size: 15 residues. Germline assignment: CDR1 GTSNPN and CDR2 SVGIG (reference sequence).